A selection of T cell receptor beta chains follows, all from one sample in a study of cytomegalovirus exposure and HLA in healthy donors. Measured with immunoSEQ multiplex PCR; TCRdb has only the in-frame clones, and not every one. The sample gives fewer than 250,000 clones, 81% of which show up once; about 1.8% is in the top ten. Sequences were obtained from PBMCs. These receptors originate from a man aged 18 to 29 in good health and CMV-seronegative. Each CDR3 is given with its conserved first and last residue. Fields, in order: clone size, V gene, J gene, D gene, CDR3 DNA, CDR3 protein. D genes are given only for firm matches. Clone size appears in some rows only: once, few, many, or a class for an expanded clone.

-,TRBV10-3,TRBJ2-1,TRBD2,TGTGCCATAACAGGGGACGGGACTAGCGGTTCCAATGAGCAGTTCTTC,CAITGDGTSGSNEQFF
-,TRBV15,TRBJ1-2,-,TGTGCCACCAGCGACGAGGAGGGGTTCTATGGCTACACCTTC,CATSDEEGFYGYTF
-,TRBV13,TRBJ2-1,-,TGTGCCAGCAGCCTAGGACGGAATGAGCAGTTCTTC,CASSLGRNEQFF
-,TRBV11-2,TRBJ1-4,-,TGTGCCAGCAGCACAATCAGGGCGCCCGAGAATGAAAAACTGTTTTTT,CASSTIRAPENEKLFF
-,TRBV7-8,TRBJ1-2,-,TGTGCCAGCAGCCACGAAAGGCGGCTAGACTATGGCTACACCTTC,CASSHERRLDYGYTF
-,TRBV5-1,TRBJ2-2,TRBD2,TGCGCCAGCAGGCCGGGACAGACTAGCGGCGGGGAGCTGTTTTTT,CASRPGQTSGGELFF
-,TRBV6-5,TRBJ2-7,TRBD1,TGTGCCAGCAGTCGCACACAGGGGGCAGTGGTCGAGCAGTACTTC,CASSRTQGAVVEQYF
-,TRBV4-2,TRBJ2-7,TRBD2,TGTGCCAGCAGCCAGGGACTAGCGGGAGTCTACGAGCAGTACTTC,CASSQGLAGVYEQYF
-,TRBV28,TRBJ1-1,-,TGTGCCAGCAGTTTATTGCGGGGCTCGGTCACTGAAGCTTTCTTT,CASSLLRGSVTEAFF
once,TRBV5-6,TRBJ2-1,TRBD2,TGTGCCAGCACCCAACCGGGACTAGCGACATACAATGAGCAGTTCTTC,CASTQPGLATYNEQFF
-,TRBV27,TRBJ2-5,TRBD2,TGTGCCAGCAGAGGGCTAGCGGGGGTCCGGCAAGAGACCCAGTACTTC,CASRGLAGVRQETQYF
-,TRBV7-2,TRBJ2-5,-,TGTGCCAGCAGCTTACAGGGAATATCCGTCCGAGAGACCCAGTACTTC,CASSLQGISVRETQYF
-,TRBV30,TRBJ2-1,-,TGTGCCTGGAGTGTAGCCCTAGCCAATGAGCAGTTCTTC,CAWSVALANEQFF
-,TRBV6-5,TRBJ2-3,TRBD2,TGTGCCAGCATGAAGCGGGGCGCAGATACGCAGTATTTT,CASMKRGADTQYF
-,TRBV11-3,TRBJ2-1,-,TGTGCCAGCAGTCTAGATAGCTATGACGGATCTTGGCAGTTCTTC,CASSLDSYDGSWQFF
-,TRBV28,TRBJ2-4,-,TGTGCCAGCAGTCAAAATCCTTCGGGGGCCAAAAACATTCAGTACTTC,CASSQNPSGAKNIQYF
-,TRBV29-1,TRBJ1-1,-,TGCAGCGTTGAAGAGGGAGGCGGGACTGAAGCTTTCTTT,CSVEEGGGTEAFF
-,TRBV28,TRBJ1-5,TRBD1,TGTGCCAGCAGTGTAGGGACAGGGGGGAGGCCCCAGCATTTT,CASSVGTGGRPQHF
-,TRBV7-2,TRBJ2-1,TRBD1,TGTGCCAGCATCCTATCCGGGACAGGGTCGTCCAGGCAGTTCTTC,CASILSGTGSSRQFF
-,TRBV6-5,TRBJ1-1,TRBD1,TGTGCCAGCAGCCAGGGGGCATCCGGTGAAGCTTTCTTT,CASSQGASGEAFF
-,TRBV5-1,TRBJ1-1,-,TGCGCCAGCAACCCGGCGGGGGGCACTGAAGCTTTCTTT,CASNPAGGTEAFF
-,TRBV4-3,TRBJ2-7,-,TGCGCCAGCAGCCAAGATGCGGTAGCGCCTTCCTACGAGCAGTACTTC,CASSQDAVAPSYEQYF
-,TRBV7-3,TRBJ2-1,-,TGTGCCAGCAGCTTAGGCAGTTCCTACAATGAGCAGTTCTTC,CASSLGSSYNEQFF